These T cell receptor beta chains were read from a single sample in a study of blood T cell repertoires in COVID-19. The table came from immunoSEQ multiplex PCR; TCRdb's copy has only in-frame clones and leaves some out. The sample shows 150,000 to 250,000 clones, around 90% of them seen only once. The sequencing input was PBMCs or T cells enriched from blood (not recorded which). Receptors originate from a woman aged 25 to 39 who had recovered from COVID-19. The conserved cysteine and the conserved F or W are not part of the CDR3 here. Each record gives: clone size, J gene, V gene, CDR3 protein. Clone size is given for some rows only: seen once, a few or many times, or a class if the clone is expanded.

>once|TRBJ2-2|TRBV7-9
ASSLSAGSNTGELF
>-|TRBJ2-3|TRBV4-3
ASSPLAGETDTQY
>few|TRBJ1-5|TRBV5-6
ASSYWTGQLGNQPQH
>-|TRBJ2-1|TRBV5-1
ASRGQGNYNEQF
>-|TRBJ2-1|TRBV9
ASSDSDRGNEQF
>-|TRBJ2-1|TRBV5-1
ASSWGTLLAGVYNEQF
>-|TRBJ2-1|TRBV19
ASSIDREFNEQF
>-|TRBJ2-1|TRBV27
ASRPSHLVGNEQF
>once|TRBJ2-7|TRBV25-1
ASSEYGYEQY
>once|TRBJ2-1|TRBV7-3
ASSSSGRASYNEQF
>once|TRBJ1-1|TRBV5-6
ASSLGRVGWNTEAL
>once|TRBJ1-4|TRBV30
AWRPTSGTNEKLF
>-|TRBJ1-2|TRBV15
ATSRGGTSYGYT
>-|TRBJ2-5|TRBV12-2
ASRLKGQGGETQY
>-|TRBJ2-7|TRBV4-2
ASSPRLDSSYEQY
>-|TRBJ1-3|TRBV4-1
ASSPGRGRTGNTIY
>-|TRBJ1-1|TRBV18
ASSPWGVNTEAF
>-|TRBJ2-7|TRBV5-1
ASSWGQGGTYEQY
>-|TRBJ2-5|TRBV7-2
ASSAPGLAVQTQY
>-|TRBJ1-6|TRBV5-4
ASSFWTGGYSYNSPLH
>few|TRBJ1-6|TRBV11-2
ASSLLRQGLNSPLH
>-|TRBJ1-6|TRBV5-6
ASSLWQGAHNSPLH
>-|TRBJ1-4|TRBV18
ASSPLGQGNEKLF
>-|TRBJ1-3|TRBV27
ASRGTGKSSGNTIY